This passage covers 23 T cell receptor beta chains from one sample sequenced in a study of OX40 agonist ivuxolimab in advanced cancers. TCRdb's table, derived via immunoSEQ multiplex PCR, lists solely in-frame clones and lacks some. The sample carries roughly 63,000 clones, 80% to 90% recorded once. Sequenced material: CD4+ or CD8+ T cells sorted from blood, taken in a trial of the OX40 agonist ivuxolimab. The receptors derive from an adult with an advanced solid tumor such as melanoma, head and neck, liver or kidney cancer.

The genes are TRBV11-2 and TRBJ2-7, with D possibly TRBD2 on 6 matching bases. The CDR3 totals 14 residues. Deletions cut 0 bases from V and 2 bases from J, with 8 bases between. The germline V gene encodes CDR1 SGHAT and CDR2 FQNNGV. CDR3 amino acids: CASSLEAGTYEQYF. The CDR3, as DNA: TGTGCCAGCAGCTTAGAGGCGGGAACCTACGAGCAGTACTTC.

The chain carries TRBV29-1 and TRBJ2-7; 7 nucleotides line up with TRBD1. The germline CDR1 and CDR2 sequences are SQVTM and ANQGSEA. Unmatched junction bases numbered 6, after V lost 7 bases and J lost 3 bases. The CDR3 totals 12 residues. DNA of the CDR3: TGCAGCGCCGGGACAGAGAACTACGAGCAGTACTTC. Translating gives CSAGTENYEQYF.

The chain links TRBV2 to TRBJ2-2; TRBD2 matches 10 bases. Per germline, CDR1 SNHLY and CDR2 FYNNEI. V gave up 6 bases and J gave up 4 bases; unmatched junction bases: 2. The CDR3 consists of 14 residues. The CDR3 sequence: CASRPSGSTGELFF. In DNA form, the CDR3 reads TGTGCCAGCAGACCTAGCGGGAGCACCGGGGAGCTGTTTTTT.

The chain recombines TRBV2 with TRBJ2-5; D unresolved. The CDR3 is 15 residues long. Germline values: CDR1 SNHLY, CDR2 FYNNEI. V shed 2 bases and J shed 4 bases, with 14 bases lying between them. The CDR3 loop is CASSEFRGWVETQYF. The CDR3 DNA is TGTGCCAGCAGTGAATTTCGAGGTTGGGTAGAGACCCAGTACTTC.

The chain employs TRBV18 and TRBJ1-2; D call uncertain. Germline loops: CDR1 KGHSH, CDR2 LQKENI. The CDR3 length is 13 residues. V dropped 2 bases and J dropped 4 bases, with 8 bases sitting between them. Written as DNA, the CDR3 is TGTGCCAGCTCACCATCCGGGATCTATGGCTACACCTTC. Amino acids: CASSPSGIYGYTF.

The V and J genes are TRBV2 and TRBJ2-3, with a possible D match to TRBD1 (5 bases). This CDR3 is built from 14 residues. V shed 4 bases and J shed 3 bases, with 11 bases lying between them. Germline V CDR1 and CDR2: SNHLY, FYNNEI. The CDR3 here is CASSVYAGTDTQYF. The CDR3, as DNA: TGTGCCAGCAGTGTTTACGCAGGGACAGATACGCAGTATTTT.

V gene TRBV5-1 combines with J gene TRBJ2-7; no reliable D call. The CDR3 spans 15 residues. Germline V CDR1 and CDR2: SGHRS, YFSETQ. V lost 1 base and J lost 5, with 16 bases in between. The CDR3 sequence is CASSLSSWVSDEQYF. In DNA form, the CDR3 reads TGCGCCAGCAGCTTGAGTTCTTGGGTTTCCGACGAGCAGTACTTC.

V is TRBV27 and J is TRBJ2-7; TRBD2 agrees at 12 bases. Germline loops: CDR1 MNHEY, CDR2 SMNVEV (reference sequence). V shed 5 bases and J 4 bases; nucleotides not matched to a gene: 3. There are 14 residues in the CDR3. DNA for the CDR3: TGTGCCAGCAGTGGCGGGACTAGCGGGTACGAGCAGTACTTC. It yields the protein CASSGGTSGYEQYF.

The chain has TRBV7-9 and TRBJ2-5; 9 bases agree with TRBD1. The J call is uncertain, as TRBJ2-7 better fits the DNA end. CDR3 length equals 14 residues. Germline V gene lookup returns CDR1 SEHNR and CDR2 FQNEAQ (reference sequence). In nucleotides, the CDR3 is TGTGCCAGCAGCCACAGGGGGCTTCCCTACGAGCAGTACTTC. Its translation is CASSHRGLPYEQYF.

The rearrangement joins TRBV7-9 to TRBJ2-5; D is possibly TRBD1 or TRBD2 (6 bases each). From germline, CDR1 is SEHNR and CDR2 FQNEAQ (reference sequence). Trimming stripped 5 bases from V and 5 bases from J, with 30 bases between. The CDR3 runs to 19 residues. In nucleotides, the CDR3 is TGTGCCAGCAGCGACGGACAGTGGGACTTTCCCGACTCCTGGGAGACCCAGTACTTC. Translated, it gives CASSDGQWDFPDSWETQYF. Supplemented by reference TRBV7-9 and TRBJ2-5, the full variable domain reads DTGVSQNPRHKITKRGQNVTFRCDPISEHNRLYWYRQTLGQGPEFLTYFQNEAQLEKSRLLSDRFSAERPKGSFSTLEIQRTEQGDSAMYLCASSDGQWDFPDSWETQYFGPGTRLLVL.

The chain uses TRBV5-8 and TRBJ2-7; 9 nucleotides line up with TRBD1. The J segment lost 3 bases and the V segment lost 0 bases, leaving 4 bases of the junction unmatched. CDR1 and CDR2 from the germline V gene are SGHTS and YDEGEE. The CDR3 length is 15 residues. The CDR3 region has the DNA TGTGCCAGCAGCTTGGGACAGGGGGATTACTACGAGCAGTACTTC. This encodes CASSLGQGDYYEQYF. The variable domain in full, completed from reference TRBV5-8 and TRBJ2-7, reads EAGVTQSPTHLIKTRGQQATLRCSPISGHTSVYWYQQALGLGLQFLLWYDEGEERNRGNFPPRFSGRQFPNYSSELNVNALELEDSALYLCASSLGQGDYYEQYFGPGTRLTVT.

CDR3 DNA sequence: TGTGCCAGCAGTTTATACTCCGCGATGAGCACAGATACGCAGTATTTT. Amino acids: CASSLYSAMSTDTQYF. The V call is TRBV27, the J call TRBJ2-3; D remains ambiguous. There are 16 residues in the CDR3. From germline, CDR1 is MNHEY and CDR2 SMNVEV (reference sequence). The V gene lost 1 base and the J gene lost 0 bases, with 11 bases spanning the gap.

The chain links TRBV7-3 to TRBJ2-1; 12 nucleotides align to TRBD2. Germline lookup yields CDR1 SGHTA and CDR2 FQGTGA. The CDR3 extends over 16 amino acids. Trimming took 2 bases from V and 6 from J; bases not matched to a gene: 5. The CDR3 sequence: CASSLLATSGGNEQFF. CDR3 coding DNA: TGTGCCAGCAGCTTATTGGCGACTAGCGGGGGCAATGAGCAGTTCTTC.

This sequence joins TRBV10-3 and TRBJ2-3; D perhaps matches TRBD2 (6 bases). Trimming took 4 bases from V and 4 from J, leaving 9 bases between them. The CDR3 spans 13 residues. CDR1 and CDR2 (germline): ENHRY, SYGVKD. The CDR3 DNA is TGTGCCATCAGTGTCGGGAGCCCAGATACGCAGTATTTT. This codes for CAISVGSPDTQYF.

The chain combines TRBV19 with TRBJ2-2; 8 bases are shared with TRBD2. Germline CDR1 and CDR2: LNHDA and SQIVND (reference sequence). This CDR3 comprises 15 residues. Trimming at V came to 5 bases and at J to 0 bases, leaving 2 bases not matched to a gene. CDR3 protein: CASSWGLANTGELFF. As DNA, the CDR3 is TGTGCCAGTAGTTGGGGACTAGCGAACACCGGGGAGCTGTTTTTT.

This chain joins TRBV14 and TRBJ1-1, with 10 bases aligning to TRBD1. From germline, CDR1 is SGHDN and CDR2 FVKESK. After removal of 5 bases from V and 6 bases from J, the junction contained 6 bases not matched to a gene. CDR3 size: 14 residues. CDR3 DNA sequence: TGTGCCAGCAGCGTTCGGACAGGGGGTTCTGAAGCTTTCTTT. This gives the protein CASSVRTGGSEAFF.

The chain uses TRBV5-4 and TRBJ2-3; the D gene is possibly TRBD2 (6 bases). The CDR3 is 19 residues long. Germline lookup yields CDR1 SGHNT and CDR2 YYREEE (reference sequence). Trimming took off 4 bases at V and 1 base at J, with 25 bases between the two ends. As DNA, the CDR3 is TGTGCCAGCAGCCAAGATGGGGTGGTAGTGGGAGGTCGCACAGATACGCAGTATTTT. Translated: CASSQDGVVVGGRTDTQYF.

The V gene is TRBV6-6, the J gene TRBJ2-2; TRBD1 matches 7 bases. The V gene end was trimmed by 8 bases and the J gene end by 6 bases; junction bases not matched to a gene: 3. The CDR3 loop spans 12 amino acids. Germline CDR1 and CDR2: MNHNY and SVGAGI (reference sequence). The CDR3 sequence is CASLQGAGELFF. In DNA form, the CDR3 reads TGTGCCAGCCTTCAGGGGGCCGGGGAGCTGTTTTTT.

This chain links TRBV6-1 with TRBJ2-7, with D maybe TRBD2 (5 bases). Germline V gene lookup returns CDR1 MNHNS and CDR2 SASEGT. This CDR3 comprises 15 residues. Trimming removed 2 bases from V and 5 bases from J, with 16 bases in between. Written as DNA, the CDR3 is TGTGCCAGCAGTGAAAAGCGTCTAGCTCACGACGAGCAGTACTTC. This translates into CASSEKRLAHDEQYF.

The chain employs TRBV9 and TRBJ2-2; weak D call: TRBD2 (5 bases). The CDR3 spans 15 residues. CDR1 and CDR2 (germline): SGDLS, YYNGEE. The V end lost 1 base, the J end lost 4 bases, and 11 bases lay between the germline ends. The CDR3 sequence is CASSVSGSSTGELFF. CDR3 bases: TGTGCCAGCAGCGTAAGTGGGAGCAGCACCGGGGAGCTGTTTTTT.

This chain joins TRBV27 and TRBJ2-3, with 10 bases matching TRBD2. Trimming cost V 7 bases and J 1 base; bases outside gene matches: 5. CDR3 size: 15 residues. Germline values: CDR1 MNHEY, CDR2 SMNVEV (reference sequence). Here the CDR3 DNA reads TGTGCCAGCACTCTCCTAGCGGGGGGCACAGATACGCAGTATTTT. Its translation is CASTLLAGGTDTQYF.

The rearrangement links TRBV5-1 to TRBJ2-3; 9 bases are shared with TRBD1. Per germline, CDR1 SGHRS and CDR2 YFSETQ. The V segment lost 5 bases and the J segment 2 bases; nucleotides outside the gene matches: 3. This CDR3 has 14 amino acids. CDR3 in amino acids: CASSLQGATDTQYF. CDR3 bases: TGCGCCAGCAGTTTACAGGGGGCCACAGATACGCAGTATTTT.

This clone appeared a single time. V gene TRBV27 combines with J gene TRBJ2-2; 9 bases match TRBD1. V lost 3 bases and J lost 3; bases outside the gene matches: 2. Germline CDR1 reads MNHEY; CDR2 reads SMNVEV (reference sequence). The CDR3 contains 15 residues. CDR3 sequence (DNA): TGTGCCAGCAGTTTTCGGACAGGGGACACCGGGGAGCTGTTTTTT. This translates into CASSFRTGDTGELFF.